Each of the 23 T cell receptor beta chains below was sequenced from the same sample in a study of T cell changes during pregnancy in multiple sclerosis. Measured with immunoSEQ multiplex PCR; TCRdb has only the in-frame clones, and not every one. The sample lists under 110,000 clones, around 90% seen once, with roughly 1.5% in the top ten. The sequencing used peripheral blood, collected before pregnancy. The receptors were gathered from a female donor with multiple sclerosis, enrolled in a pregnancy study.

This clone was counted a few times. V and J are TRBV11-2 and TRBJ2-2; a possible D gene is TRBD1 (5 bases). The CDR3 is 15 residues long. V was pared by 5 bases and J by 4 bases, with 14 bases between. The germline V gene has CDR1 SGHAT and CDR2 FQNNGV. CDR3: CASSPQGTVTGELFF. The CDR3 region has the DNA TGTGCCAGCAGCCCCCAGGGCACAGTCACCGGGGAGCTGTTTTTT.

This chain uses TRBV7-9 with TRBJ1-5; 10 nucleotides match TRBD1. After removal of 5 bases from V and 0 bases from J, the junction contained 10 bases not matched to a gene. The CDR3 spans 18 residues. From germline, CDR1 is SEHNR and CDR2 FQNEAQ (reference sequence). The DNA for the CDR3 is TGTGCCAGCAGCCCCGGGACAGGGGCAATTCCTAGCAATCAGCCCCAGCATTTT. Translated, it gives CASSPGTGAIPSNQPQHF.

The chain has TRBV19 and TRBJ2-5; D possibly corresponds to TRBD2 (5 bases). CDR1 and CDR2 from the germline V gene are LNHDA and SQIVND (reference sequence). V dropped 5 bases and J dropped 2 bases, with 9 bases sitting between them. The CDR3 totals 13 residues. CDR3 residues: CASSEGGQETQYF. The CDR3 nucleotides are TGTGCCAGTAGTGAGGGCGGGCAAGAGACCCAGTACTTC.

V is TRBV6-5 and J is TRBJ1-3; D is possibly TRBD1 (5 bases). CDR3 size: 13 residues. V dropped 7 bases and J dropped 3 bases, with 10 bases sitting between them. CDR1 is MNHEY and CDR2 is SVGAGI in the germline V gene. The CDR3 region is CASTETVGNTIYF. The CDR3 DNA is TGTGCCAGCACCGAGACAGTTGGAAACACCATATATTTT.

This chain connects TRBV5-6 to TRBJ2-5; 11 bases are shared with TRBD1. V lost 4 bases to trimming and J lost 5 bases; unmatched junction nucleotides: 10. Germline V lookup: CDR1 SGHDT, CDR2 YYEEEE. The CDR3 covers 16 residues. This chain's CDR3 is CASSLRTGGLGETQYF. CDR3 DNA sequence: TGTGCCAGCAGCCTGCGGACAGGGGGCTTGGGGGAGACCCAGTACTTC. The variable domain in full, completed from reference TRBV5-6 and TRBJ2-5, reads DAGVTQSPTHLIKTRGQQVTLRCSPKSGHDTVSWYQQALGQGPQFIFQYYEEEERQRGNFPDRFSGHQFPNYSSELNVNALLLGDSALYLCASSLRTGGLGETQYFGPGTRLLVL.

V gene TRBV19 combines with J gene TRBJ2-6, with D possibly matching TRBD2 (6 bases). The CDR3 extends over 16 amino acids. Looked up from germline, CDR1 is LNHDA and CDR2 is SQIVND (reference sequence). V dropped 7 bases and J dropped 2 bases, with 15 bases sitting between them. CDR3 residues: CASIRGTTAGANVLTF. As DNA, the CDR3 is TGTGCCAGTATTCGGGGGACGACCGCTGGGGCCAACGTCCTGACTTTC.

The chain joins TRBV4-1 to TRBJ2-7, with D tentatively TRBD2 (6 bases). The CDR3 is made up of 15 amino acids. The V end was cut by 1 base, the J end by 1 base, with 11 bases between. Germline V CDR1 and CDR2: MGHRA, YSYEKL. Here the CDR3 DNA reads TGCGCCAGCAGCCAAGTCTTACTAGCTTCCTACGAGCAGTACTTC. It specifies CASSQVLLASYEQYF.

J is TRBJ2-2 and V is TRBV7-9; 9 positions match TRBD1. Trimming cost V 1 base and J 3 bases; bases outside gene matches: 0. The CDR3 spans 15 residues. The germline CDR1 and CDR2 sequences are SEHNR and FQNEAQ (reference sequence). CDR3 sequence: CASSLGTGDTGELFF. CDR3 DNA sequence: TGTGCCAGCAGCTTAGGGACAGGGGACACCGGGGAGCTGTTTTTT.

This chain connects TRBV6-5 to TRBJ2-7; 10 bases fit TRBD1. Germline CDR1 is MNHEY and CDR2 is SVGAGI. The V segment lost 4 bases and the J segment 1 base; nucleotides outside the gene matches: 4. The CDR3 contains 15 residues. For the CDR3, the DNA is TGTGCCAGCAGTTCGGGACAGGGGTCGTCCTACGAGCAGTACTTC. Residues: CASSSGQGSSYEQYF.

The chain is built from TRBV5-6 and TRBJ1-1, with a tentative D call TRBD1 (5 bases). This CDR3 is 15 amino acids long. The germline V gene has CDR1 SGHDT and CDR2 YYEEEE. Trimming removed 4 bases from V and 5 bases from J, with 18 bases in between. The CDR3 here is CASSPVVTGWTEAFF. The CDR3 DNA reads as TGTGCCAGCAGCCCAGTAGTAACAGGTTGGACTGAAGCTTTCTTT.

The V and J genes are TRBV29-1 and TRBJ1-1; possible D gene TRBD1, 5 bases. Germline V gene sequence: CDR1 SQVTM, CDR2 ANQGSEA. This CDR3 region has 13 residues. V lost 5 bases, J lost 2 bases, and 12 bases lay in between. The CDR3 protein is CSVSGRANTEAFF. The CDR3 DNA follows: TGCAGCGTTTCGGGCAGGGCAAACACTGAAGCTTTCTTT.

The J gene is TRBJ1-2, the V gene TRBV27; 7 bases align to TRBD1. The CDR3 loop spans 12 amino acids. Germline CDR1 is MNHEY and CDR2 is SMNVEV (reference sequence). V lost 5 bases and J lost 6; bases outside the gene matches: 3. Here the CDR3 DNA reads TGTGCCAGCAGTAGACAGGGTAATGGCTACACCTTC. Translating gives CASSRQGNGYTF.

This clone was found a few times. The V gene is TRBV28, the J gene TRBJ1-2; tentatively, D is TRBD1 (6 bases). The germline V gene has CDR1 MDHEN and CDR2 SYDVKM. The CDR3 has 12 amino acids. V shed 5 bases and J shed 9 bases, with 13 bases lying between them. The DNA of the CDR3 is TGTGCCAGCAGTCCCCGGGACACGAGCTACACCTTC. Protein: CASSPRDTSYTF.

CDR3 sequence reads: CASSSGTSDHNEQFF. The CDR3 bases are TGTGCCAGCAGCTCCGGGACTAGCGACCACAATGAGCAGTTCTTC. The V gene is TRBV7-9, the J gene TRBJ2-1; 10 bases fit TRBD2. The CDR3 loop spans 15 amino acids. V dropped 4 bases and J dropped 5; count of bases not matched to a gene: 5. Germline CDR1 and CDR2: SEHNR and FQNEAQ (reference sequence).

The V call is TRBV5-1, the J call TRBJ2-2, with 8 bases fitting TRBD1. CDR1 SGHRS and CDR2 YFSETQ come from the germline V gene. V dropped 9 bases and J dropped 1; count of bases not matched to a gene: 20. The length of the CDR3 is 19 residues. The CDR3 spells CATTGGSLRQGMNTGELFF. CDR3 bases: TGCGCCACCACAGGGGGAAGCCTTAGACAGGGGATGAACACCGGGGAGCTGTTTTTT.

V and J are TRBV19 and TRBJ1-6; weak D call: TRBD1 (6 bases). V lost 3 bases, J lost 6 bases, and 12 bases lay in between. CDR1 and CDR2 from the germline V gene are LNHDA and SQIVND (reference sequence). This CDR3 region has 15 residues. The CDR3 DNA sequence: TGTGCCAGTAGTATTTTGGGGGCGGTTAATTCACCCCTCCACTTT. Residues: CASSILGAVNSPLHF.

The chain links TRBV4-2 to TRBJ1-6, with 7 nucleotides matching TRBD1. V shed 6 bases, J shed 2 bases, and the junction held 4 bases outside the gene matches. Germline V gives CDR1 LGHNA, CDR2 YNFKEQ. CDR3 length equals 15 residues. As DNA, the CDR3 is TGTGCCAGCAGAACCGGGACAGCCTATAATTCACCCCTCCACTTT. It encodes CASRTGTAYNSPLHF.

This clone was recorded a few times. The rearrangement uses TRBV7-8 and TRBJ2-3; 7 bases map to TRBD1. Germline V gene data show CDR1 as SGHVS and CDR2 as FQNEAQ. This CDR3 spans 15 amino acids. V lost 1 base and J lost 1; bases outside the gene matches: 2. CDR3 loop: CASSLDGQGTDTQYF. CDR3 nucleotides: TGTGCCAGCAGCTTAGATGGACAGGGCACAGATACGCAGTATTTT.

The table lists this clone with a count of one. The rearrangement joins TRBV7-6 to TRBJ2-1, with TRBD2 matching over 8 bases. Trimming at V came to 5 bases and at J to 8 bases, leaving 11 bases not matched to a gene. CDR3 length equals 15 residues. Germline V gene lookup returns CDR1 SGHVS and CDR2 FNYEAQ. The CDR3 loop reads CASSSQAGEVYEQFF. The CDR3 coding sequence is TGTGCCAGCAGCAGTCAAGCGGGAGAGGTGTATGAGCAGTTCTTC. The full variable domain, with the rest looked up from reference TRBV7-6 and TRBJ2-1, is GAGVSQSPRYKVTKRGQDVALRCDPISGHVSLYWYRQALGQGPEFLTYFNYEAQQDKSGLPNDRFSAERPEGSISTLTIQRTEQRDSAMYRCASSSQAGEVYEQFFGPGTRLTVL.

The J gene is TRBJ2-4, the V gene TRBV19, with TRBD1 matching over 8 bases. CDR1 LNHDA and CDR2 SQIVND come from the germline V gene (reference sequence). V gave up 1 base and J gave up 2 bases; unmatched junction bases: 10. The CDR3 runs to 18 residues. The CDR3 bases are TGTGCCAGTAGTATAGGGCAAGGACAGGGTAGTTCCAAAAACATTCAGTACTTC. Translated, it gives CASSIGQGQGSSKNIQYF. The variable domain in full, completed from reference TRBV19 and TRBJ2-4, reads DGGITQSPKYLFRKEGQNVTLSCEQNLNHDAMYWYRQDPGQGLRLIYYSQIVNDFQKGDIAEGYSVSREKKESFPLTVTSAQKNPTAFYLCASSIGQGQGSSKNIQYFGAGTRLSVL.

The rearrangement uses TRBV7-9 and TRBJ2-7, with a possible D match to TRBD2 (5 bases). Trimming removed 5 bases from V and 3 bases from J, with 17 bases in between. The CDR3 sequence is 15 residues long. CDR1 SEHNR and CDR2 FQNEAQ come from the germline V gene (reference sequence). CDR3 region: CASSPPVGVFYEQYF. The CDR3 DNA follows: TGTGCCAGCAGCCCCCCCGTGGGAGTCTTCTACGAGCAGTACTTC.

The chain employs TRBV30 and TRBJ1-1, with 7 bases fitting TRBD1. V lost 4 bases, J lost 0 bases, and 2 bases stayed unmatched. This CDR3 has 13 residues. The V gene's germline CDR1 is GTSNPN and CDR2 SVGIG (reference sequence). The CDR3 loop reads CAWKGQVNTEAFF. CDR3 sequence (DNA): TGTGCCTGGAAAGGACAGGTGAACACTGAAGCTTTCTTT.

This rearrangement joins TRBV7-9 to TRBJ2-1; D possibly corresponds to TRBD2 (5 bases). V lost 1 base, J lost 4 bases, and 11 bases lay in between. Germline V gene data show CDR1 as SEHNR and CDR2 as FQNEAQ (reference sequence). This CDR3 is 15 amino acids long. CDR3 DNA: TGTGCCAGCAGCTTAGGACCGGGGAGATACAATGAGCAGTTCTTC. It encodes CASSLGPGRYNEQFF.